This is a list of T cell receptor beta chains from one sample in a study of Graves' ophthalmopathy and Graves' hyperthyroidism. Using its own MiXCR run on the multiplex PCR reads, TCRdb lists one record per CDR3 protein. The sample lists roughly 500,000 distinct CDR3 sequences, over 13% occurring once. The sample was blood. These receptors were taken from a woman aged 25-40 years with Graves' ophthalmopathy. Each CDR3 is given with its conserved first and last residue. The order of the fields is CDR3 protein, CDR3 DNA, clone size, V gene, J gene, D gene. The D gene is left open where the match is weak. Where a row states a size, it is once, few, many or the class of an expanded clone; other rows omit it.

CSASDAGATYEQYF	TGCAGTGCTAGTGACGCGGGGGCCACCTACGAGCAGTACTTC	NA	TRBV20-1	TRBJ2-7	NA
CASSLEGWRGAIHEQYF	TGTGCCAGCAGCTTGGAAGGTTGGCGGGGGGCGATCCACGAGCAGTACTTC	many	TRBV11-2	TRBJ2-7	TRBD2
CSARDPPESQETQYF	TGCAGTGCTAGGGACCCCCCGGAGTCTCAAGAGACCCAGTACTTC	many	TRBV20-1	TRBJ2-5	NA
CASSLVTHLGETKYF	TGTGCCAGCAGCTTAGTAACACACCTCGGGGAGACCAAGTACTTC	few	TRBV7-6	TRBJ2-5	NA
CASSVVADPQGQPRMNTEAFF	TGTGCCAGCAGCGTAGTCGCGGACCCACAGGGCCAGCCGAGGATGAACACTGAAGCTTTCTTT	many	TRBV9	TRBJ1-1	NA
CASSTKTGAGYGYTF	TGTGCCAGCAGTACAAAGACAGGGGCTGGTTATGGCTACACCTTC	many	TRBV6-5	TRBJ1-2	TRBD1
CASSEAHSYGYTF	TGTGCCAGCAGTGAAGCGCACAGCTATGGCTACACCTTC	NA	TRBV6-1	TRBJ1-2	NA
CASSPRRVRTHEQYF	TGTGCCAGCAGCCCACGGAGAGTCAGGACCCACGAGCAGTACTTC	many	TRBV2	TRBJ2-7	NA
CASSAKQGAPGYTF	TGTGCCAGCAGTGCTAAACAGGGGGCGCCCGGCTACACCTTC	many	TRBV27	TRBJ1-2	TRBD1
CASSSPGPVYGYTF	TGTGCCAGCAGCTCGCCCGGACCGGTCTATGGCTACACCTTC	many	TRBV11-2	TRBJ1-2	NA
CASSPGPVNTEAFF	TGTGCCAGCAGTCCCGGCCCAGTGAACACTGAAGCTTTCTTT	many	TRBV12-3/TRBV12-4	TRBJ1-1	NA